A single sample gave rise to the 20 T cell receptor beta chains below, sequenced in a study of CD8+ T cells in alopecia areata. Reverse transcribed after extraction, RNA yielded cDNA as the sequencing template. Produced via immunoSEQ multiplex PCR; TCRdb's table is partial and in-frame only. This repertoire shows about 150,000 clones, roughly 61% found once; its top ten account for nearly 6.5%. Sample: CD4+ T cells sorted from blood, taken at week 0. The receptors derive from a human donor with alopecia areata.

The chain uses TRBV4-3 and TRBJ2-7; D is unresolved. This CDR3 comprises 14 residues. The germline V and J ends were trimmed by 9 bases and 6 bases, with 21 bases remaining between them. Germline CDR1 LGHNA, CDR2 YSLEER. The DNA of the CDR3 is TGCGCCAGTGCCGCGGCCTTAAACACACCCGAGCAGTACTTC. It encodes CASAAALNTPEQYF.

CDR3: CASSLGVRGTDTQYF. In DNA form, the CDR3 reads TGTGCCAGCAGTTTGGGCGTACGTGGCACAGATACGCAGTATTTT. The gene calls are TRBV6-6 and TRBJ2-3; D gene uncertain. Trimming took off 4 bases at V and 1 base at J, with 12 bases between the two ends. This CDR3 comprises 15 residues. Germline CDR1 is MNHNY and CDR2 is SVGAGI (reference sequence).

This clone appeared a few times. This specimen includes other DNA sequences encoding the same CDR3. The chain is built from TRBV5-1 and TRBJ1-5, with D perhaps TRBD1 (5 bases). The V gene's germline CDR1 is SGHRS and CDR2 YFSETQ. The CDR3 is 14 residues long. Trimming shortened V by 5 bases and J by 4 bases, and 13 bases separated the two germline ends. CDR3: CASSLGGRNQPQHF. CDR3 nucleotide sequence: TGCGCCAGCAGTCTCGGGGGGAGGAATCAGCCCCAGCATTTT.

The V and J genes are TRBV29-1 and TRBJ1-2; 7 nucleotides match TRBD1. Germline-derived CDR1 and CDR2 are SQVTM and ANQGSEA. V was clipped by 4 bases and J by 4 bases; unmatched bases: 12. CDR3 length: 15 amino acids. CDR3 DNA: TGCAGCGTTGCCTCAAGGGGAGGGGGCTCCTATGGCTACACCTTC. This sequence encodes CSVASRGGGSYGYTF.

The rearrangement joins TRBV10-3 to TRBJ2-3; D remains ambiguous. V dropped 2 bases and J dropped 2 bases, with 5 bases sitting between them. The CDR3 is 13 residues long. Germline V gives CDR1 ENHRY, CDR2 SYGVKD. The CDR3 DNA sequence: TGTGCCATCAGTGAGGAACTCACAGATACGCAGTATTTT. Protein sequence: CAISEELTDTQYF.

This clone was detected a few times. The chain is built from TRBV19 and TRBJ2-3; a weak D match, TRBD2 (5 bases). The CDR3 runs 11 residues. V lost 6 bases, J lost 4 bases, and 5 bases lay in between. Germline values: CDR1 LNHDA, CDR2 SQIVND (reference sequence). The DNA for the CDR3 is TGTGCCAGTAGGGGAGCAGATACGCAGTATTTT. This sequence encodes CASRGADTQYF.

This rearrangement joins TRBV7-2 to TRBJ1-6, with D tentatively TRBD1 (5 bases). This CDR3 region has 13 residues. Germline CDR1 and CDR2: SGHTA and FQGNSA. The germline V and J ends were trimmed by 0 bases and 13 bases, with 10 bases remaining between them. CDR3 in amino acids: CASSLARGTPLHF. CDR3 coding DNA: TGTGCCAGCAGCTTAGCGCGCGGGACTCCCCTCCACTTT. The complete variable domain, with remaining parts taken from reference TRBV7-2 and TRBJ1-6, reads GAGVSQSPSNKVTEKGKDVELRCDPISGHTALYWYRQSLGQGLEFLIYFQGNSAPDKSGLPSDRFSAERTGGSVSTLTIQRTQQEDSAVYLCASSLARGTPLHFGNGTRLTVT.

CDR3 sequence reads: CASSPPGGPGNEQFF. The CDR3 DNA is TGTGCCAGCAGCCCGCCAGGGGGGCCAGGGAATGAGCAGTTCTTC. This chain links TRBV7-9 with TRBJ2-1; tentatively, D is TRBD1 (7 bases). CDR3 length: 15 residues. The germline CDR1 and CDR2 sequences are SEHNR and FQNEAQ (reference sequence). V was trimmed by 5 bases and J by 7 bases, leaving 18 bases between them.

A remark on this clone: This CDR3 fails to terminate in the conserved phenylalanine or tryptophan, so it likely reflects a read error. The chain recombines TRBV14 with TRBJ2-7, with D perhaps TRBD1 (6 bases). Germline V lookup: CDR1 SGHDN, CDR2 FVKESK. The ends were cut back, 0 bases at V and 8 bases at J, with 11 bases in the middle. CDR3 length equals 13 residues. This chain's CDR3 is CASSQELRDKQYL. CDR3 DNA sequence: TGTGCCAGCAGCCAAGAGTTGAGGGACAAGCAGTACCTC.

This sequence joins TRBV7-2 and TRBJ2-3, with 8 bases identical to TRBD2. Losses at the gene ends were 3 bases for V and 5 bases for J; bases not matched to a gene: 7. This CDR3 is built from 15 residues. The germline CDR1 and CDR2 sequences are SGHTA and FQGNSA. CDR3 sequence: CASSLSTSARDTQYF. DNA for the CDR3: TGTGCCAGCAGCTTGTCGACTAGCGCAAGAGATACGCAGTATTTT.

This clone occurred a few times. This chain links TRBV4-1 with TRBJ2-7, with 7 bases identical to TRBD1. Germline V gene sequence: CDR1 MGHRA, CDR2 YSYEKL. The V gene end was trimmed by 2 bases and the J gene end by 3 bases; junction bases not matched to a gene: 7. The CDR3 spans 15 residues. CDR3 protein: CASSQIADRIYEQYF. The CDR3 DNA sequence: TGCGCCAGCAGCCAAATTGCGGACAGGATCTACGAGCAGTACTTC.

This sequence joins TRBV30 and TRBJ2-1, with 9 bases lining up with TRBD2. The CDR3 has 17 residues. V gave up 0 bases and J gave up 9 bases; unmatched junction bases: 15. Germline V gives CDR1 GTSNPN, CDR2 SVGIG (reference sequence). Written as DNA, the CDR3 is TGTGCCTGGAGTGTACTCTCTTTGCGGGGGGGCCCCGGTGAGCAGTTCTTC. It specifies CAWSVLSLRGGPGEQFF.

V gene TRBV5-6 combines with J gene TRBJ1-2; no clear D. Germline V lookup: CDR1 SGHDT, CDR2 YYEEEE. This CDR3 comprises 14 residues. V lost 0 bases, J lost 5 bases, and 11 bases lay in between. The CDR3 region is CASSLGRPPYGYTF. CDR3 nucleotide sequence: TGTGCCAGCAGCTTGGGCAGGCCCCCGTATGGCTACACCTTC.

The rearrangement joins TRBV2 to TRBJ1-5; D is undetermined. Deletions cut 8 bases from V and 3 bases from J, with 8 bases between. The CDR3 contains 12 residues. Germline V lookup: CDR1 SNHLY, CDR2 FYNNEI. The CDR3 DNA reads TGTGCCAGCGGGCAGCTCAATCAGCCCCAGCATTTT. The encoded protein is CASGQLNQPQHF.

V is TRBV2 and J is TRBJ2-2; D possibly corresponds to TRBD1 (6 bases). This CDR3 comprises 13 residues. CDR1 and CDR2 (germline): SNHLY, FYNNEI. Deletions cut 6 bases from V and 4 bases from J, with 9 bases between. Here the CDR3 DNA reads TGTGCCAGCAGGACAGGCGGCACCGGGGAGCTGTTTTTT. Residues: CASRTGGTGELFF.

As to this clone: A read error may produce the germline difference seen at one junction end. The chain couples TRBV7-2 to TRBJ1-1; D not certain. The CDR3 sequence is 12 residues long. Germline V CDR1 and CDR2: SGHTA, FQGNSA. The DNA for the CDR3 is TGTGCCAGCAGCTTAGGGGATCAGGTCCCTCTGTTT. Its protein product is CASSLGDQVPLF.

The count of this clone is one. This chain joins TRBV6-6 and TRBJ1-1; no clear D. This CDR3 comprises 13 residues. Looked up from germline, CDR1 is MNHNY and CDR2 is SVGAGI (reference sequence). V dropped 7 bases and J dropped 1 base, with 10 bases sitting between them. The CDR3 reads CASTLGENTEAFF. DNA of the CDR3: TGTGCCAGCACCCTCGGGGAGAACACTGAAGCTTTCTTT.

The chain's CDR3 is CASSPNRDILAKNIQYF. The CDR3 DNA reads TGTGCCAGCAGCCCCAACCGGGACATCTTAGCCAAAAACATTCAGTACTTC. This chain links TRBV7-8 with TRBJ2-4, with D possibly matching TRBD1 (6 bases). The V and J ends lost 5 bases and 0 bases respectively, with 17 bases between them. This CDR3 region has 17 residues. CDR1 and CDR2 (germline): SGHVS, FQNEAQ.

The chain is built from TRBV4-3 and TRBJ1-6; D not certain. Per the germline V gene, CDR1 is LGHNA and CDR2 is YSLEER. The CDR3 extends over 16 amino acids. V shed 2 bases and J shed 9 bases, with 17 bases lying between them. The CDR3 nucleotides read TGCGCCAGCAGCCAATCCGCGGCCGAGAGTATTTCACCCCTCCACTTT. Encoded protein: CASSQSAAESISPLHF.

The chain couples TRBV29-1 to TRBJ1-1, with TRBD1 matching over 9 bases. J lost 4 bases, V lost 3 bases, and 6 bases had no gene match. CDR1 is SQVTM, CDR2 ANQGSEA, per germline. This CDR3 region has 14 residues. DNA for the CDR3: TGCAGCGTTGAGAACAGGGGGCTGTTCACTGAAGCTTTCTTT. It is translated as CSVENRGLFTEAFF.